The 26 T cell receptor beta chains listed next were all sequenced from one sample in a study of radiation and T cells in renal cell carcinoma. Sample time point: blood 4 weeks post-SBRT, at nephrectomy. Treatment denoted: 15 Gy SBRT to primary tumor, nephrectomy 4 weeks later. Generated by immunoSEQ multiplex PCR, the TCRdb table keeps only in-frame clones and is missing some. The sample has approximately 43,000 clones, 82% seen once. This material consisted of blood, taken from a patient whose treatment included radiotherapy and nephrectomy. All receptors come from a woman between 70 and 85 years old with renal cell carcinoma.

This chain joins TRBV7-2 and TRBJ2-7; D not certain. Germline loops: CDR1 SGHTA, CDR2 FQGNSA. The V end was cut by 6 bases, the J end by 9 bases, with 18 bases between. CDR3 length: 13 amino acids. DNA for the CDR3: TGTGCCAGCAGGAATCCGGCGGATCGCGGGCAGTACTTC. This encodes CASRNPADRGQYF.

This sequence joins TRBV27 and TRBJ1-2; D is perhaps TRBD1 (6 bases). This CDR3 is built from 13 residues. V was clipped by 5 bases and J by 4 bases, with 11 bases between them. Germline CDR1 and CDR2: MNHEY and SMNVEV (reference sequence). The CDR3 coding sequence is TGTGCCAGCAGTGGGGACATTCCCTATGGCTACACCTTC. Its protein product is CASSGDIPYGYTF.

The CDR3 nucleotides are TGTGCCATCAGACACCCCCAGATGATGAACACTGAAGCTTTCTTT. It encodes CAIRHPQMMNTEAFF. J is TRBJ1-1 and V is TRBV10-3; no definite D call. The ends were cut back, 6 bases at V and 0 bases at J, with 14 bases in the middle. From germline, CDR1 is ENHRY and CDR2 SYGVKD. The CDR3 covers 15 residues.

The V call is TRBV27, the J call TRBJ1-1; D not resolved. Germline CDR1 is MNHEY and CDR2 is SMNVEV (reference sequence). The CDR3 spans 14 residues. V shed 5 bases and J shed 2 bases, with 12 bases lying between them. This CDR3 reads CASSTQKLNTEAFF. The CDR3 DNA reads TGTGCCAGCAGTACTCAGAAGCTTAACACTGAAGCTTTCTTT.

The chain recombines TRBV7-9 with TRBJ2-7; TRBD1 aligns across 9 bases. The CDR3 has 14 residues. Germline trimming cut 1 base from V and 2 bases from J; bases unmatched to any gene: 0. The germline CDR1 and CDR2 sequences are SEHNR and FQNEAQ (reference sequence). The CDR3 reads CASSLGQGAYEQYF. The CDR3, as DNA: TGTGCCAGCAGCTTAGGACAGGGGGCCTACGAGCAGTACTTC.

The chain couples TRBV9 to TRBJ1-5; D may be TRBD1 (5 bases). The V and J ends lost 4 bases and 8 bases respectively, with 19 bases between them. Germline CDR1 is SGDLS and CDR2 is YYNGEE. CDR3 length: 15 residues. The CDR3, as DNA: TGTGCCAGCAGCCTCGGCCCCAGGGTAGAGGAGCCCCAGCATTTT. Amino acid sequence: CASSLGPRVEEPQHF.

This chain joins TRBV5-1 and TRBJ1-1; a weak D match, TRBD1 (5 bases). Germline V gives CDR1 SGHRS, CDR2 YFSETQ. Trimming pared 4 bases from V and 4 bases from J, leaving 14 bases between. The CDR3 runs 14 residues. The CDR3 here is CASSEAGRFTEAFF. The CDR3 DNA follows: TGCGCCAGCAGCGAGGCAGGGCGGTTCACTGAAGCTTTCTTT.

The chain combines TRBV19 with TRBJ2-1; 7 positions agree with TRBD2. This CDR3 spans 15 amino acids. Germline trimming cut 4 bases from V and 5 bases from J; bases unmatched to any gene: 8. The germline V gene has CDR1 LNHDA and CDR2 SQIVND (reference sequence). The CDR3 bases are TGTGCCAGTAGTACCCAAGGACTAGGAAACAATGAGCAGTTCTTC. Its protein is CASSTQGLGNNEQFF.

The chain combines TRBV6-4 with TRBJ2-5; D is undetermined. The length of the CDR3 is 14 residues. Germline CDR1 MRHNA, CDR2 SNTAGT. V gave up 0 bases and J gave up 1 base, with 6 bases separating them. The DNA for the CDR3 is TGTGCCAGCAGTGACTCAAGGGTCCAAGAGACCCAGTACTTC. As protein: CASSDSRVQETQYF.

The V gene is TRBV9, the J gene TRBJ1-2; perhaps TRBD1 as D (5 bases). This CDR3 has 15 amino acids. Germline lookup yields CDR1 SGDLS and CDR2 YYNGEE. Trimming cost V 3 bases and J 2 bases, with 14 bases left between them. The CDR3 DNA follows: TGTGCCAGCAGCGCATCGTCCAGGGACAACTATGGCTACACCTTC. This translates into CASSASSRDNYGYTF.

CDR3 amino acids: CASSHAGTGNSYGYTF. DNA for the CDR3: TGCGCCAGCAGCCACGCGGGGACAGGGAATTCTTATGGCTACACCTTC. The chain has TRBV4-3 and TRBJ1-2; 9 bases agree with TRBD1. The V gene end was trimmed by 3 bases and the J gene end by 5 bases; junction bases not matched to a gene: 10. The germline gives CDR1 LGHNA, CDR2 YSLEER. The CDR3 spans 16 residues.

The chain couples TRBV6-5 to TRBJ2-5; TRBD1 matches 9 bases. Germline CDR1 and CDR2: MNHEY and SVGAGI. The CDR3 extends over 14 amino acids. V was clipped by 5 bases and J by 5 bases; unmatched bases: 6. The CDR3 DNA reads as TGTGCCAGCAGTACAACAGGGGGCGAGGAGACCCAGTACTTC. The encoded protein is CASSTTGGEETQYF.

The rearrangement uses TRBV27 and TRBJ1-5; possibly TRBD1 for D (5 bases). CDR1 MNHEY and CDR2 SMNVEV come from the germline V gene (reference sequence). The CDR3 extends over 15 amino acids. V lost 3 bases and J lost 9, with 18 bases in between. CDR3 region: CASSFGTAANGPQHF. In DNA, the CDR3 is TGTGCCAGCAGTTTTGGGACCGCAGCCAATGGGCCCCAGCATTTT.

The rearrangement uses TRBV4-1 and TRBJ1-1, with a tentative D call TRBD1 (6 bases). The germline V gene encodes CDR1 MGHRA and CDR2 YSYEKL. Trimming shortened V by 7 bases and J by 0 bases, and 18 bases separated the two germline ends. The CDR3 runs to 16 residues. CDR3 sequence (DNA): TGCGCCAGCACCCTCGGGGGGGCTGGGTTGAACACTGAAGCTTTCTTT. This encodes CASTLGGAGLNTEAFF.

J is TRBJ2-1 and V is TRBV7-9; 8 nucleotides align to TRBD1. Germline values: CDR1 SEHNR, CDR2 FQNEAQ (reference sequence). V dropped 5 bases and J dropped 7; count of bases not matched to a gene: 19. The CDR3 runs 18 residues. In DNA form, the CDR3 reads TGTGCCAGCAGCCCGTCCGGCAACAGGGGGGCGTTTCGGAATGAGCAGTTCTTC. The encoded protein is CASSPSGNRGAFRNEQFF.

The CDR3 nucleotides are TGCGCCAGCAGCTCGAGCTCTGGAAACACCATATATTTT. Its translation is CASSSSSGNTIYF. V usage is TRBV5-1 and J usage is TRBJ1-3; D unresolved. The CDR3 extends over 13 amino acids. Deletions cut 3 bases from V and 0 bases from J, with 4 bases between. From germline, CDR1 is SGHRS and CDR2 YFSETQ.

The chain recombines TRBV5-4 with TRBJ2-2; 10 bases are a match to TRBD2. The V gene's germline CDR1 is SGHNT and CDR2 YYREEE (reference sequence). Germline trimming cut 4 bases from V and 3 bases from J; bases unmatched to any gene: 3. This CDR3 has 15 amino acids. This chain's CDR3 is CASSQTSGYTGELFF. The CDR3, as DNA: TGTGCCAGCAGCCAGACTAGCGGGTACACCGGGGAGCTGTTTTTT.

The table lists this clone with a few counts. Different DNA sequences within this sample yield the same CDR3. The chain carries TRBV9 and TRBJ1-1; D is undetermined. V lost 4 bases, J lost 1 base, and 8 bases lay in between. CDR3 length equals 13 residues. Germline CDR1 reads SGDLS; CDR2 reads YYNGEE. The chain's CDR3 is CASSPQRNTEAFF. The CDR3 nucleotides are TGTGCCAGCAGCCCTCAAAGGAACACTGAAGCTTTCTTT.

The V and J genes are TRBV9 and TRBJ2-1, with 8 nucleotides matching TRBD1. CDR3 length: 15 amino acids. V lost 3 bases, J lost 1 base, and 3 bases stayed unmatched. Germline V CDR1 and CDR2: SGDLS, YYNGEE. Here the CDR3 DNA reads TGTGCCAGCAGCGGGACAGGGATGTCCTACAATGAGCAGTTCTTC. It encodes CASSGTGMSYNEQFF.

The chain recombines TRBV7-3 with TRBJ2-3; 11 bases line up with TRBD2. The CDR3 has 19 residues. The trim removed 1 base at V and 0 bases at J, leaving 9 bases unmatched. Per the germline V gene, CDR1 is SGHTA and CDR2 is FQGTGA. The CDR3 reads CASSLKLAGADDSTDTQYF. CDR3 nucleotide sequence: TGTGCCAGCAGCTTAAAACTAGCGGGAGCAGACGATAGCACAGATACGCAGTATTTT. Using reference TRBV7-3 and TRBJ2-3 for the parts outside the CDR3, the full variable domain is GAGVSQTPSNKVTEKGKYVELRCDPISGHTALYWYRQSLGQGPEFLIYFQGTGAADDSGLPNDRFFAVRPEGSVSTLKIQRTERGDSAVYLCASSLKLAGADDSTDTQYFGPGTRLTVL.

V usage is TRBV27 and J usage is TRBJ2-2; possible D gene TRBD2, 5 bases. The ends were cut back, 4 bases at V and 7 bases at J, with 13 bases in the middle. Germline CDR1 reads MNHEY; CDR2 reads SMNVEV (reference sequence). This CDR3 region has 14 residues. The CDR3 loop is CASSSGMEVGELFF. The CDR3 nucleotides read TGTGCCAGCAGTTCCGGGATGGAGGTCGGGGAGCTGTTTTTT.

The chain combines TRBV28 with TRBJ2-7; perhaps TRBD2 as D (5 bases). The CDR3 runs 14 residues. V lost 0 bases and J lost 11, with 17 bases in between. Germline V CDR1 and CDR2: MDHEN, SYDVKM. The CDR3 DNA sequence: TGTGCCAGCAGTTTATGGTCCAGGACTTCTTCCGAGTACTTC. This translates into CASSLWSRTSSEYF.

This chain links TRBV11-2 with TRBJ2-5; 7 bases fit TRBD1. Germline-derived CDR1 and CDR2 are SGHAT and FQNNGV. The ends lost 1 base at V and 5 bases at J; junction bases unmatched: 7. The CDR3 is made up of 15 amino acids. CDR3 nucleotides: TGTGCCAGCAGCTTAGCAGCGACAGGGACGGAGACCCAGTACTTC. The encoded protein is CASSLAATGTETQYF.

The chain links TRBV6-1 to TRBJ1-2; the match to TRBD1 covers 7 bases. J lost 6 bases, V lost 0 bases, and 4 bases had no gene match. This CDR3 region has 14 residues. Germline values: CDR1 MNHNS, CDR2 SASEGT. As DNA, the CDR3 is TGTGCCAGCAGTGAAGCGCTTGGACAGGATGGCTACACCTTC. Its protein product is CASSEALGQDGYTF.

This rearrangement joins TRBV15 to TRBJ1-1; 7 bases match TRBD1. This CDR3 is built from 13 residues. Per the germline V gene, CDR1 is LNHNV and CDR2 is YYDKDF (reference sequence). The V gene end was trimmed by 3 bases and the J gene end by 10 bases; junction bases not matched to a gene: 8. CDR3: CATSSSRAGGAFF. The CDR3 DNA is TGTGCCACCAGCAGCTCGAGGGCAGGGGGAGCTTTCTTT.

The rearrangement links TRBV19 to TRBJ2-7; 9 nucleotides agree with TRBD1. V lost 3 bases, J lost 3 bases, and 9 bases stayed unmatched. Germline CDR1 is LNHDA and CDR2 is SQIVND (reference sequence). The CDR3 has 16 residues. This CDR3 reads CASSIATGTGSYEQYF. DNA for the CDR3: TGTGCCAGTAGTATTGCTACCGGGACAGGGAGCTACGAGCAGTACTTC.